Described below is a single T cell receptor (beta chain) sequence and its context. The data originate from a study of T cells in Graves' hyperthyroidism and ophthalmopathy. V lost 2 bases to trimming and J lost 7 bases, with 21 bases between them. Germline values: CDR1 MNHNS, CDR2 SASEGT. The length of the CDR3 is 18 residues. The investigators amplified TCR beta CDR3 regions from RNA transcripts. Primed by the HTBI set, a first-round RT-PCR was run on the TCR CDR3. TCRdb re-called the multiplex PCR reads with MiXCR, one entry per CDR3 protein. The sample lists hundreds of thousands of distinct CDR3 sequences, approximately 18% occurring once.

The sequenced material came from blood. V is TRBV6-1 and J is TRBJ1-6; D call uncertain. The sequence derives from a woman aged 50 to 60 with Graves' hyperthyroidism that later progressed to Graves' ophthalmopathy. CDR3 DNA sequence: TGTGCCAGCAGTGAATACCTGGACTCTTCCCCTCTCAATTCACCCCTCCACTTT. Encoded protein: CASSEYLDSSPLNSPLHF.